One and the same sample provided the 5 T cell receptor beta chains below, sequenced in a study of T cell repertoires in ileal Crohn's disease. Only in-frame clones appear in the TCRdb table, and some are missing; sequencing was by immunoSEQ multiplex PCR. The sample records some 16,000 clones, 75% to 90% being singletons. Sequenced input: ileal tissue. These TCRs come from an adult with Crohn's disease.

The CDR3 coding sequence is TGTGCCAGCAGTGAGACTTTTAGAGTGGAAAAACTGTTTTTT. Its translation is CASSETFRVEKLFF. The V gene is TRBV2, the J gene TRBJ1-4; D is uncertain. The germline CDR1 and CDR2 sequences are SNHLY and FYNNEI. Trimming left V 3 bases short and J 8 bases short, with 13 bases between. CDR3 size: 14 residues.

This chain joins TRBV9 and TRBJ2-3; D remains ambiguous. Germline V gives CDR1 SGDLS, CDR2 YYNGEE. Trimming removed 5 bases at V and 0 bases at J, with 7 bases between. This CDR3 is built from 13 residues. The CDR3 is CASRGLSTDTQYF. CDR3 DNA: TGTGCCAGCAGGGGCCTGAGCACAGATACGCAGTATTTT.

Written as DNA, the CDR3 is TGCGCCAGCAGTCAATCTGAGGGGGGGGACACCGAAAATTCACCCCTCCACTTT. It translates to CASSQSEGGDTENSPLHF. This chain joins TRBV23-1 and TRBJ1-6; tentative D call: TRBD1 (6 bases). TRBV23-1 falls under the ORF class, with uncertain function. This CDR3 comprises 18 residues. Trimming took 0 bases from V and 7 from J, leaving 19 bases between them.

For the CDR3, the DNA is TGTGCCAGCAGTGTGGACAGTATGGCTTTCTTT. Encoded protein: CASSVDSMAFF. This chain connects TRBV28 to TRBJ1-1, with D perhaps TRBD1 (6 bases). The germline gives CDR1 MDHEN, CDR2 SYDVKM. The V end was cut by 5 bases, the J end by 11 bases, with 12 bases between. The CDR3 covers 11 residues. The whole variable domain, filled in from reference TRBV28 and TRBJ1-1, reads DVKVTQSSRYLVKRTGEKVFLECVQDMDHENMFWYRQDPGLGLRLIYFSYDVKMKEKGDIPEGYSVSREKKERFSLILESASTNQTSMYLCASSVDSMAFFGQGTRLTVV.

This clone was detected only once. The rearrangement joins TRBV6-6 to TRBJ2-3; TRBD1 matches at 7 bases. In germline, CDR1 is MNHNY, CDR2 SVGAGI (reference sequence). The CDR3 sequence is 16 residues long. The V segment lost 0 bases and the J segment 5 bases; nucleotides outside the gene matches: 8. The CDR3: CASSYSRDSSLDTQYF. In DNA, the CDR3 is TGTGCCAGCAGTTACTCGAGGGACAGTTCCTTAGATACGCAGTATTTT.